Below are 24 T cell receptor beta chains sequenced from a single sample in a study of cytomegalovirus exposure and HLA in healthy donors. Primers for the PCR totalled 60 Vbeta and 13 Jbeta. Sequenced by immunoSEQ multiplex PCR; TCRdb stores in-frame clones only, minus some. Here the sample spans approximately 150,000 clones, approximately 78% being singletons. The source material was PBMCs. These receptors were taken from a woman between 18 and 29 years old in good health and CMV-seropositive.

In this sample, this clone turned up a few times. The chain recombines TRBV27 with TRBJ2-1; D is possibly TRBD1 (6 bases). CDR3 length equals 18 residues. Germline V gene lookup returns CDR1 MNHEY and CDR2 SMNVEV (reference sequence). V dropped 3 bases and J dropped 5 bases, with 23 bases sitting between them. The CDR3, as DNA: TGTGCCAGCAGTTTGACCCTGACACAGGGAAAAGGAGACAATGAGCAGTTCTTC. It yields the protein CASSLTLTQGKGDNEQFF.

The chain employs TRBV6-1 and TRBJ1-1; TRBD1 agrees at 7 bases. Germline V gives CDR1 MNHNS, CDR2 SASEGT. Trimming removed 7 bases from V and 6 bases from J; junction bases left unmatched: 5. The CDR3 is made up of 12 amino acids. In DNA, the CDR3 is TGTGCCAGCATCACAGGGGACGCTGAAGCTTTCTTT. Translating it yields CASITGDAEAFF.

This clone appeared a single time. This chain uses TRBV5-1 with TRBJ2-7; weak D call: TRBD2 (6 bases). Germline V gene lookup returns CDR1 SGHRS and CDR2 YFSETQ. V lost 5 bases to trimming and J lost 2 bases, with 14 bases between them. The CDR3 totals 14 residues. CDR3 in DNA: TGCGCCAGCAGGGCCGGCGGGATTGCCTACGAGCAGTACTTC. It specifies CASRAGGIAYEQYF.

The CDR3 DNA sequence: TGCGCCAGCAGCTCCCCGGGACAGGGAGTTTCCACCGGGGAGCTGTTTTTT. This sequence encodes CASSSPGQGVSTGELFF. The gene calls are TRBV5-1 and TRBJ2-2; 9 nucleotides match TRBD1. This CDR3 has 17 residues. CDR1 and CDR2 (germline): SGHRS, YFSETQ. V shed 3 bases, J shed 4 bases, and the junction held 10 bases outside the gene matches.

The V and J genes are TRBV27 and TRBJ1-3; D is uncertain. The V and J ends lost 5 bases and 0 bases respectively, with 5 bases between them. Germline loops: CDR1 MNHEY, CDR2 SMNVEV (reference sequence). This CDR3 spans 13 amino acids. CDR3 in amino acids: CASSSYSGNTIYF. The DNA for the CDR3 is TGTGCCAGCAGTAGCTACTCTGGAAACACCATATATTTT.

The chain couples TRBV7-9 to TRBJ2-6; D remains ambiguous. Trimming removed 1 base from V and 0 bases from J, with 7 bases in between. CDR3 length: 16 residues. From germline, CDR1 is SEHNR and CDR2 FQNEAQ (reference sequence). In nucleotides, the CDR3 is TGTGCCAGCAGCTTAGGAGTCGGCTCTGGGGCCAACGTCCTGACTTTC. Translating gives CASSLGVGSGANVLTF.

The chain has TRBV6-1 and TRBJ1-1; 8 bases fit TRBD1. Germline CDR1 and CDR2: MNHNS and SASEGT. Trimming removed 6 bases from V and 1 base from J; junction bases left unmatched: 7. The CDR3 sequence is 15 residues long. CDR3 residues: CASSRDRTRNTEAFF. As DNA, the CDR3 is TGTGCCAGCAGCCGGGACAGGACAAGGAACACTGAAGCTTTCTTT.

This clone was seen more than once but under ten times. The V gene is TRBV7-9, the J gene TRBJ1-2; D remains unclear. The germline CDR1 and CDR2 sequences are SEHNR and FQNEAQ (reference sequence). This CDR3 region has 12 residues. Trimming shortened V by 6 bases and J by 4 bases, and 9 bases separated the two germline ends. CDR3 nucleotide sequence: TGTGCCAGCAGTAGGGAGGTCTATGGCTACACCTTC. This encodes CASSREVYGYTF.

The chain combines TRBV5-1 with TRBJ2-6, with 7 positions matching TRBD1. Unmatched junction bases numbered 6, after V lost 4 bases and J lost 5 bases. CDR1 and CDR2 from the germline V gene are SGHRS and YFSETQ. The CDR3 is made up of 15 amino acids. CDR3 in DNA: TGCGCCAGCAGCACACAGGGGTCTAGGGCCAACGTCCTGACTTTC. Translating gives CASSTQGSRANVLTF.

The chain links TRBV9 to TRBJ2-1; 8 bases line up with TRBD1. J was trimmed by 4 bases and V by 4 bases; bases with no gene match: 10. The CDR3 runs to 16 residues. In germline, CDR1 is SGDLS, CDR2 YYNGEE. The CDR3 is CASSTRQGLRYNEQFF. CDR3 bases: TGTGCCAGCAGCACCAGACAGGGGCTTCGGTACAATGAGCAGTTCTTC.

The V gene is TRBV7-9, the J gene TRBJ1-1; perhaps TRBD1 as D (5 bases). Germline V lookup: CDR1 SEHNR, CDR2 FQNEAQ (reference sequence). CDR3 length: 17 residues. The V end was cut by 5 bases, the J end by 4 bases, with 23 bases between. The CDR3 DNA reads as TGTGCCAGCAGCCCTCCCCGGGGTCGGGCGGGGGGCACTGAAGCTTTCTTT. Translated: CASSPPRGRAGGTEAFF.

This clone was found a few times. The identical CDR3 is also encoded by other nucleotide sequences in the sample. The V and J genes are TRBV2 and TRBJ1-1, with D tentatively TRBD1 (5 bases). V dropped 3 bases and J dropped 0 bases, with 8 bases sitting between them. The germline CDR1 and CDR2 sequences are SNHLY and FYNNEI. The CDR3 loop spans 14 amino acids. CDR3 DNA sequence: TGTGCCAGCAGTGATTCAGGGATGAACACTGAAGCTTTCTTT. It is translated as CASSDSGMNTEAFF.

The chain couples TRBV28 to TRBJ2-1; perhaps TRBD1 as D (6 bases). Germline V lookup: CDR1 MDHEN, CDR2 SYDVKM. Trimming shortened V by 6 bases and J by 9 bases, and 21 bases separated the two germline ends. The CDR3 has 15 amino acids. CDR3 protein: CASSSDPRGYAEQFF. In DNA, the CDR3 is TGTGCCAGCAGCTCTGACCCCAGGGGTTACGCTGAGCAGTTCTTC.

V is TRBV7-9 and J is TRBJ2-5; TRBD1 agrees at 7 bases. V gave up 1 base and J gave up 4 bases; unmatched junction bases: 6. Germline loops: CDR1 SEHNR, CDR2 FQNEAQ (reference sequence). The CDR3 is made up of 15 amino acids. The CDR3 DNA reads as TGTGCCAGCAGCTTAGGTGACAGGGTGTCAGAGACCCAGTACTTC. Translated, it gives CASSLGDRVSETQYF.

The rearrangement uses TRBV2 and TRBJ2-7, with TRBD1 matching 7 bases. The CDR3 length is 12 residues. V was clipped by 10 bases and J by 3 bases; unmatched bases: 6. Germline CDR1 reads SNHLY; CDR2 reads FYNNEI. The CDR3 nucleotides are TGTGCCACCAAGGGACAGAGCTACGAGCAGTACTTC. This codes for CATKGQSYEQYF.

This clone was seen only a few times. The chain couples TRBV4-1 to TRBJ2-5, with D maybe TRBD2 (7 bases). The length of the CDR3 is 17 residues. Germline lookup yields CDR1 MGHRA and CDR2 YSYEKL. Trimming took off 4 bases at V and 4 bases at J, with 22 bases between the two ends. The CDR3 nucleotides read TGCGCCAGCAGCCTAGGACAGACGGGGGGTTTGAGAGAGACCCAGTACTTC. Protein product: CASSLGQTGGLRETQYF.

The genes are TRBV6-6 and TRBJ2-3; maybe TRBD2 (6 bases). Germline-derived CDR1 and CDR2 are MNHNY and SVGAGI (reference sequence). Trimming shortened V by 8 bases and J by 0 bases, and 18 bases separated the two germline ends. The CDR3 consists of 16 residues. CDR3 nucleotides: TGTGCCAGCTGTCCAAATTCAGGGACTAGCACAGATACGCAGTATTTT. This gives the protein CASCPNSGTSTDTQYF.

This clone showed up just once. The chain has TRBV10-2 and TRBJ2-1; 12 nucleotides match TRBD2. CDR1 is WSHSY, CDR2 SAAADI, per germline. The CDR3 length is 16 residues. With 3 bases clipped from V and 10 bases from J, the junction kept 10 bases outside the gene matches. The CDR3 sequence: CASSERAASGGAEQFF. The CDR3 DNA reads as TGCGCCAGCAGTGAAAGGGCGGCTAGCGGGGGGGCCGAGCAGTTCTTC.

The chain couples TRBV7-6 to TRBJ2-1; 7 nucleotides align to TRBD1. Germline V CDR1 and CDR2: SGHVS, FNYEAQ. The CDR3 runs 13 residues. V was clipped by 0 bases and J by 10 bases; unmatched bases: 3. CDR3 protein: CASSLAGRGEQFF. CDR3 nucleotide sequence: TGTGCCAGCAGCTTAGCTGGCAGGGGGGAGCAGTTCTTC.

The chain links TRBV15 to TRBJ1-2; D possibly corresponds to TRBD1 (5 bases). The V and J ends lost 6 bases and 4 bases respectively, with 9 bases between them. In germline, CDR1 is LNHNV, CDR2 YYDKDF (reference sequence). CDR3 length: 12 amino acids. For the CDR3, the DNA is TGTGCCACCAGTAGGGGCTCCTATGGCTACACCTTC. Translating it yields CATSRGSYGYTF.

The CDR3 loop is CATGGAYITDTQYF. The CDR3 DNA reads as TGTGCCACCGGGGGGGCCTATATCACAGATACGCAGTATTTT. The chain couples TRBV15 to TRBJ2-3, with a weak D call TRBD2 (7 bases). Deletions cut 8 bases from V and 2 bases from J, with 14 bases between. The CDR3 sequence is 14 residues long. The germline V gene encodes CDR1 LNHNV and CDR2 YYDKDF (reference sequence).

This clone came up a few times. The CDR3 loop is CAWRSPRDRVDYGYTF. The CDR3 DNA sequence: TGTGCCTGGAGATCCCCCCGGGACAGGGTAGACTATGGCTACACCTTC. The genes are TRBV30 and TRBJ1-2, with 9 nucleotides matching TRBD1. Germline V gives CDR1 GTSNPN, CDR2 SVGIG (reference sequence). The CDR3 sequence is 16 residues long. With V trimmed by 3 bases and J by 3 bases, 11 bases remained unmatched.

CDR3 sequence: CASSQTGVRGFF. CDR3 DNA sequence: TGCGCCAGCAGCCAGACAGGGGTTAGGGGGTTCTTC. V usage is TRBV5-1 and J usage is TRBJ2-1, with 8 bases aligning to TRBD1. Germline CDR1 is SGHRS and CDR2 is YFSETQ. The V and J ends lost 4 bases and 15 bases, in that order; junction bases with no gene match: 9. The CDR3 sequence is 12 residues long.

In this sample, this clone turned up a few times. This chain links TRBV5-1 with TRBJ2-7; 10 bases align to TRBD1. Germline CDR1 is SGHRS and CDR2 is YFSETQ. The CDR3 sequence is 14 residues long. V dropped 2 bases and J dropped 7; count of bases not matched to a gene: 6. CDR3 in amino acids: CASSLRQGAGEQYF. CDR3 nucleotides: TGCGCCAGCAGCTTAAGACAGGGGGCAGGAGAGCAGTACTTC.